This T cell receptor beta chain stems from a study of blood T cell repertoires in COVID-19. In the study overall: The United States, Italy and Spain supplied acute and convalescent COVID-19 samples. T cells, B-cell-depleted T cells, or PBMCs provided the cDNA or gDNA that served as material.

Per germline, CDR1 GTSNPN and CDR2 SVGIG (reference sequence). V was clipped by 0 bases and J by 5 bases; unmatched bases: 11. This CDR3 spans 17 amino acids. Per the authors' pipeline: Cell counts per sample came from amplifying reference gene primers. Clones were read by immunoSEQ multiplex PCR, and TCRdb kept only the in-frame ones, dropping some. V and J calls and clone size follow that table, whereas D and trimming were derived from the DNA. Of around 270,000 clones in the sample, around nine tenths were seen once. The sequenced sample was peripheral blood. The sequence came from a middle-aged man who had recovered from COVID-19. This rearrangement joins TRBV30 to TRBJ2-5, with 11 bases aligning to TRBD2. For the CDR3, the DNA is TGTGCCTGGAGTGTGTGGTCTAGCGGGAGGCTCTCCGAGACCCAGTACTTC. This encodes CAWSVWSSGRLSETQYF.